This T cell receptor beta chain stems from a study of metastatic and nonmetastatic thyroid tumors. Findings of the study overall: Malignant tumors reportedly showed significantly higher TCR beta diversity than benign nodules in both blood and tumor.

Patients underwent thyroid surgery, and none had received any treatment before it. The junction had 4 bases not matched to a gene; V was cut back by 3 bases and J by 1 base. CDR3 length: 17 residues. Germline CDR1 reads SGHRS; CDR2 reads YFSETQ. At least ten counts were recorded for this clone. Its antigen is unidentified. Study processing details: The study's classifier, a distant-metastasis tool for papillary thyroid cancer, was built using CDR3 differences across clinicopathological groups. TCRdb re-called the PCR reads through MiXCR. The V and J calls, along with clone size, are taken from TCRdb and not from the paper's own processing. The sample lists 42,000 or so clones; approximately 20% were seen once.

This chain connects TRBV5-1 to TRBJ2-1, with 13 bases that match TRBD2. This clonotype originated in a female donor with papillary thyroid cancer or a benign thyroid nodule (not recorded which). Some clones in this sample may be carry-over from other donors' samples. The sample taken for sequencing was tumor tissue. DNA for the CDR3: TGCGCCAGCAGCTGGACTAGCGGGAGCCCTTCCTACAATGAGCAGTTCTTC. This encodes CASSWTSGSPSYNEQFF.